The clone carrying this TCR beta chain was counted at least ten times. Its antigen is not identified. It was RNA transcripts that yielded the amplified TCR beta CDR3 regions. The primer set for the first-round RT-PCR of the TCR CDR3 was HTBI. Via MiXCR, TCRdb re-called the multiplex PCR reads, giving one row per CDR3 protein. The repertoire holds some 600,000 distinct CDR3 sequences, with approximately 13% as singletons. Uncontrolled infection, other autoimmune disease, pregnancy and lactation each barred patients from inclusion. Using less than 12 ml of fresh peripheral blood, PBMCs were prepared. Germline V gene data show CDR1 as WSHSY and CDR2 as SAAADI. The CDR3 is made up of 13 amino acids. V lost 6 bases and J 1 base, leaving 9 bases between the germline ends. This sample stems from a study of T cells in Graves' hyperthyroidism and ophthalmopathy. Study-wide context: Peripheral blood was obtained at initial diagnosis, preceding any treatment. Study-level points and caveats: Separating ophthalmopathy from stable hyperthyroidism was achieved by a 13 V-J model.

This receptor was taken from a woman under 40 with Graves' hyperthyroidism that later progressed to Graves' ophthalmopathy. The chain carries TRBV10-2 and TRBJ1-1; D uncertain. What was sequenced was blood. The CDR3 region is CASRVSANTEAFF. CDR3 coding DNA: TGCGCCAGCAGGGTTTCTGCGAACACTGAAGCTTTCTTT.